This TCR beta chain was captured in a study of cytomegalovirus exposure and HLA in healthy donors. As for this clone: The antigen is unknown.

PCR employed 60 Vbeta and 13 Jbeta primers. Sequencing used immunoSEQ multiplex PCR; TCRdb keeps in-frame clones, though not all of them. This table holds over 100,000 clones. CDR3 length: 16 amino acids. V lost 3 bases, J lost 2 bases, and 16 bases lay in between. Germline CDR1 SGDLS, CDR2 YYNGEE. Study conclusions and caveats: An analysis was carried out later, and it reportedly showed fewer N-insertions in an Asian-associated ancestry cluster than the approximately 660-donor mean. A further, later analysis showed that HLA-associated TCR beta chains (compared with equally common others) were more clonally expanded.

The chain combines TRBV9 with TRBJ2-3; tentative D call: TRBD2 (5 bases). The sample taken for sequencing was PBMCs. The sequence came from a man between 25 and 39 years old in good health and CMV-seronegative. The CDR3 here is CASSAPRESFTDTQYF. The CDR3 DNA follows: TGTGCCAGCAGCGCCCCCCGGGAAAGCTTCACAGATACGCAGTATTTT.